This TCR beta chain is from a study of shared clonotypes between healthy human individuals. At the level of the study: Sampling drew on donors who were a couple of women and three men aged 18 to 49.

Germline assignment: CDR1 SSHAT and CDR2 FNYEAQ (reference sequence). V lost 5 bases and J lost 4, with 0 bases in between. This CDR3 is 10 amino acids long. TCRdb's copy holds only in-frame clones and misses some; the assay was immunoSEQ multiplex PCR. The profile covers more than 550,000 clones, with over 55% appearing a single time and under 2% taken by the ten largest. This clone has just a few counts. Its target is unknown. Overall study results and limits: About 5% was the fraction of naive CD4 clonotypes found shared across a handful of donors. Clonotype sharing across donors was expected to vary with sequencing depth. Among non-shared clonotypes, generation probabilities were lower than among those shared by all four donors.

The source material was memory CD4+ T cells sorted from blood. The subset was: CD45RA-negative fraction. The V and J genes are TRBV7-7 and TRBJ1-5; D is unresolved. The receptor was isolated from a woman in her 30s in good health. This chain's CDR3 is CASSNQPQHF. The CDR3 nucleotides are TGTGCCAGCAGCAATCAGCCCCAGCATTTT.